These T cell receptor beta chains were read from a single sample in a study of cytomegalovirus exposure and HLA in healthy donors. Assay used: immunoSEQ multiplex PCR; TCRdb lists only in-frame clones, some missing. The sample records over 150,000 clones, under 85% being singletons. Specimen: PBMCs. These receptors originate from a man aged 18 to 35 in good health and CMV-seronegative. CDR3s include the opening cysteine and the closing phenylalanine or tryptophan.

V | CDR3
TRBV28 | CASSIRPQGEAFF
TRBV7-2 | CASSLVDSSYEQYF
TRBV13 | CASSLVPGGGKEQYF
TRBV6-5 | CASSYSRGRGYEQYF
TRBV6-6 | CASTRQGLSTEAFF
TRBV5-1 | CASSSSGTAYEQYF
TRBV2 | CASSEGGTSTDTQYF
TRBV28 | CASEGQANYEQYF
TRBV20-1 | CSARYITEAFF
TRBV4-1 | CASSLRRGTGDTEAFF
TRBV30 | CAWGTSGYEQYF
TRBV7-9 | CASSPGLAGDEQYF
TRBV9 | CASSPTSGPYNEQFF
TRBV18 | CASSPPTVSGANVLTF
TRBV6-5 | CASSYSGAAREQYF
TRBV4-2 | CASREGGQGKNIQYF
TRBV19 | CASSTVIASYEQYF
TRBV18 | CASSPPGSTEAFF
TRBV7-8 | CASSLLGDNTEAFF
TRBV18 | CASSPPSRETQYF
TRBV7-2 | CASSHGTYRYEQYF
TRBV25-1 | CASSERDRGKDEQYF
TRBV7-9 | CASSLRDKPGGYTF
TRBV2 | CASSTGDSGYEQYF
TRBV18 | CASSATSGAYEQYF
TRBV7-8 | CASSLNRGSANTEAFF
TRBV6-1 | CASSEVFVLAGGGENEQFF
TRBV29-1 | CSVGPGTGNTEAFF
TRBV15 | CATSRVTGVGNSPLHF
TRBV2 | CASSEGGGLNTEAFF
TRBV2 | CASSGWGPGTGELFF
TRBV7-9 | CSSSLWEGGLNEKLFF
TRBV27 | CASSLGAGNEQYF
TRBV5-6 | CASSLVVGSPLHF
TRBV2 | CASSEEGPQYF
TRBV29-1 | CSAGTGPYEQYF
TRBV7-6 | CASSPGIQGTEAFF
TRBV4-1 | CASSREAGQGNSPLHF
TRBV5-1 | CASSLGQDSYGYTF
TRBV6-5 | CASSYQGNQPQHF
TRBV19 | CASTRQGGQPQHF
TRBV27 | CASSSRPGQGYDEQFF
TRBV2 | CASRDRDIVGYTF
TRBV9 | CASSVGTGQNYGYTF
TRBV7-9 | CSSSGTGREQYF